A selection of T cell receptor beta chains follows, all from one sample in a study of PD-1 blockade in mismatch repair-deficient tumors. For these receptors, no antigen is known. This table comes from immunoSEQ multiplex PCR, and its TCRdb copy is limited to in-frame clones, with some not included. The sample has under 9,500 clones, about 87% seen once. Sequenced here: cells cultured in vitro, sampled from a patient treated with pembrolizumab. The receptors shown here come from an adult with mismatch repair-deficient cancer. The CDR3 runs from the conserved cysteine through the conserved F or W. The order of the fields is D gene, J gene, V gene, clone size, CDR3 protein, CDR3 DNA. A D gene is named only where the DNA matches it firmly. Size is stated for part of the rows, as once, few or many counts, or as a class when the clone is expanded.

D: -
J: TRBJ1-1
V: TRBV9
size: -
CDR3: CASSVGLLGREGAFF
DNA: TGTGCCAGCAGCGTAGGGCTGCTAGGAAGAGAGGGAGCTTTCTTT

D: -
J: TRBJ2-2
V: TRBV6-5
size: once
CDR3: CASSFSGFTGELFF
DNA: TGTGCCAGCAGTTTCTCGGGATTTACCGGGGAGCTGTTTTTT

D: TRBD2
J: TRBJ2-7
V: TRBV11-2
size: -
CDR3: CASSFWSSGNSYEQYF
DNA: TGTGCCAGCAGCTTTTGGTCGAGCGGGAATAGCTACGAGCAGTACTTC

D: TRBD1
J: TRBJ2-2
V: TRBV5-1
size: once
CDR3: CASSWTGGNTGELFF
DNA: TGCGCCAGCAGCTGGACAGGAGGAAACACCGGGGAGCTGTTTTTT

D: TRBD1
J: TRBJ1-5
V: TRBV19
size: -
CDR3: CASSISGQDNQPQHF
DNA: TGTGCCAGTAGTATCTCGGGACAGGACAATCAGCCCCAGCATTTT

D: -
J: TRBJ1-1
V: TRBV28
size: once
CDR3: CASSSTGWGTEAFF
DNA: TGTGCCAGCAGTTCAACAGGTTGGGGGACTGAAGCTTTCTTT

D: -
J: TRBJ2-7
V: TRBV28
size: -
CDR3: CASSSSEGGGYEQYF
DNA: TGTGCCAGCAGTTCAAGTGAGGGGGGAGGCTACGAGCAGTACTTC

D: -
J: TRBJ1-5
V: TRBV28
size: -
CDR3: CASSSLSPNQPQHF
DNA: TGTGCCAGCAGTTCCTTGTCCCCTAATCAGCCCCAGCATTTT

D: TRBD1
J: TRBJ2-7
V: TRBV28
size: -
CDR3: CASSRTGGISYEQYF
DNA: TGTGCCAGCAGTCGGACAGGGGGTATTTCCTACGAGCAGTACTTC

D: TRBD1
J: TRBJ1-2
V: TRBV27
size: -
CDR3: CASSFGQGAFGYTF
DNA: TGTGCCAGCAGTTTTGGACAGGGGGCGTTTGGCTACACCTTC

D: -
J: TRBJ1-2
V: TRBV4-2
size: once
CDR3: CASSQEITGYGYTF
DNA: TGTGCCAGCAGCCAAGAAATAACAGGGTATGGCTACACCTTC

D: TRBD2
J: TRBJ2-1
V: TRBV30
size: -
CDR3: CAWRPTSGSDNEQFF
DNA: TGTGCCTGGAGGCCGACTAGCGGGAGCGACAATGAGCAGTTCTTC

D: TRBD2
J: TRBJ2-3
V: TRBV6-1
size: -
CDR3: CASSEILAGESDTQYF
DNA: TGTGCCAGCAGTGAAATACTAGCGGGAGAATCAGATACGCAGTATTTT

D: TRBD1
J: TRBJ1-1
V: TRBV7-8
size: -
CDR3: CASSLNRGFVTEAFF
DNA: TGTGCCAGCAGCTTAAACAGGGGATTCGTCACTGAAGCTTTCTTT

D: TRBD1
J: TRBJ2-2
V: TRBV27
size: -
CDR3: CASRILQGPNTGELFF
DNA: TGTGCCAGCAGAATTCTACAGGGGCCGAACACCGGGGAGCTGTTTTTT

D: -
J: TRBJ2-1
V: TRBV7-9
size: -
CDR3: CASSLDVPQFF
DNA: TGTGCCAGCAGCTTAGATGTACCACAGTTCTTC

D: -
J: TRBJ2-2
V: TRBV4-1
size: few
CDR3: CASSQQGSAGELFF
DNA: TGCGCCAGCAGCCAACAGGGATCGGCCGGGGAGCTGTTTTTT

D: -
J: TRBJ1-2
V: TRBV2
size: -
CDR3: CASMVRGPRYGYTF
DNA: TGTGCCAGCATGGTCAGGGGACCCCGCTATGGCTACACCTTC

D: -
J: TRBJ2-2
V: TRBV5-1
size: -
CDR3: CASSSRPGPNTGELFF
DNA: TGCGCCAGCAGCTCCCGCCCCGGGCCGAACACCGGGGAGCTGTTTTTT

D: TRBD1
J: TRBJ1-1
V: TRBV10-3
size: -
CDR3: CAISLTGRAEAFF
DNA: TGTGCCATCAGCCTGACAGGGCGGGCTGAAGCTTTCTTT

D: -
J: TRBJ1-2
V: TRBV7-6
size: -
CDR3: CASSLKGGGYTF
DNA: TGTGCCAGCAGCTTAAAAGGGGGTGGCTACACCTTC

D: -
J: TRBJ1-5
V: TRBV30
size: -
CDR3: CAWSVSGKGLSQPQHF
DNA: TGTGCCTGGAGTGTATCGGGGAAGGGGTTAAGCCAGCCCCAGCATTTT

D: -
J: TRBJ1-2
V: TRBV2
size: -
CDR3: CASSVQQANYGYTF
DNA: TGTGCCAGCAGTGTTCAGCAGGCCAACTATGGCTACACCTTC

D: TRBD2
J: TRBJ2-2
V: TRBV2
size: -
CDR3: CASRPTSGRGGELFF
DNA: TGTGCCAGCAGACCGACTAGCGGGAGGGGCGGGGAGCTGTTTTTT

D: TRBD2
J: TRBJ2-2
V: TRBV27
size: -
CDR3: CASSLYGLSGTSGSQNTGELFF
DNA: TGTGCCAGCAGTTTATATGGTCTATCTGGGACTAGCGGGAGCCAGAACACCGGGGAGCTGTTTTTT

D: TRBD1
J: TRBJ2-2
V: TRBV5-6
size: -
CDR3: CASSTLDRGTGELFF
DNA: TGTGCCAGCAGCACGCTAGACAGGGGCACCGGGGAGCTGTTTTTT

D: -
J: TRBJ1-5
V: TRBV19
size: -
CDR3: CASSSNPGHHNQPQHF
DNA: TGTGCCAGTAGTTCTAACCCGGGACATCACAATCAGCCCCAGCATTTT